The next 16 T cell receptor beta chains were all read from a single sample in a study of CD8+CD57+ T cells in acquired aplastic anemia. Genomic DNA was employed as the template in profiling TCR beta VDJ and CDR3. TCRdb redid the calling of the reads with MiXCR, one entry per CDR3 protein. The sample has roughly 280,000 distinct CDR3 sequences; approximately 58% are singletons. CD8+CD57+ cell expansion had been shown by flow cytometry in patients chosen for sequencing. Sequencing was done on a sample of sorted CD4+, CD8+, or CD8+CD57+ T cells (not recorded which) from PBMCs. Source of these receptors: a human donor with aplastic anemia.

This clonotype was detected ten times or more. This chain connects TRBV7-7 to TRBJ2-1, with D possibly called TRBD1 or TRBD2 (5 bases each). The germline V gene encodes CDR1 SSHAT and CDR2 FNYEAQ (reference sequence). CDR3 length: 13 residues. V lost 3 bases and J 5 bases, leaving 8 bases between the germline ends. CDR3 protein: CASSLGVNNEQFF. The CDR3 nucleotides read TGTGCCAGCAGCTTGGGGGTGAACAATGAGCAGTTCTTC.

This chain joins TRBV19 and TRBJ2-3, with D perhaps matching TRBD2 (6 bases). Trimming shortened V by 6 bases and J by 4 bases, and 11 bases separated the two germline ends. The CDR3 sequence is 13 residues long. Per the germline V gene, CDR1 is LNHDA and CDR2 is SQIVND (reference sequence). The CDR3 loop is CASRRESPDTQYF. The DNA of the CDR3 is TGTGCCAGTAGACGGGAGTCCCCAGATACGCAGTATTTT.

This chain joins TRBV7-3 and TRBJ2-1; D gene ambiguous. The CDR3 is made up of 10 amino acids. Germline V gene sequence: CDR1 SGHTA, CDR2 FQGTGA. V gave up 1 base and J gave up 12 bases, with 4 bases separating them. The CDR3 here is CASSLKGQFF. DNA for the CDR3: TGTGCCAGCAGCTTAAAAGGGCAGTTCTTC.

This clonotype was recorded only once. The CDR3, as DNA: TGTGCCAGTAGTATGGGGGGGGGTGGCACAGATACGCAGTATTTT. This gives the protein CASSMGGGGTDTQYF. The V gene is TRBV19, the J gene TRBJ2-3, with 7 nucleotides matching TRBD2. Trimming took 3 bases from V and 1 from J; bases not matched to a gene: 4. The CDR3 runs 15 residues. Per germline, CDR1 LNHDA and CDR2 SQIVND (reference sequence). Full variable domain (remainder filled in from reference TRBV19 and TRBJ2-3): DGGITQSPKYLFRKEGQNVTLSCEQNLNHDAMYWYRQDPGQGLRLIYYSQIVNDFQKGDIAEGYSVSREKKESFPLTVTSAQKNPTAFYLCASSMGGGGTDTQYFGPGTRLTVL.

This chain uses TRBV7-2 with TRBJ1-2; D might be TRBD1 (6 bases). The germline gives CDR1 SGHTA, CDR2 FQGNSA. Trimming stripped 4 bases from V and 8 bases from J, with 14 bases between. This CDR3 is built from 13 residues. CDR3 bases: TGTGCCAGCAGCTCGAACAGGGAGGGGGGCTACACCTTC. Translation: CASSSNREGGYTF.

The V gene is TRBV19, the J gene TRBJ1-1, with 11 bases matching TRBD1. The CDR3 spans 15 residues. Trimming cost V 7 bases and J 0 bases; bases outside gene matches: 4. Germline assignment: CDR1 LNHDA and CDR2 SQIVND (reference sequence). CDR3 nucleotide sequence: TGTGCCAGTATAAGGGACAGGGGGATGAACACTGAAGCTTTCTTT. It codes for CASIRDRGMNTEAFF.

CDR3 sequence: CAISGTSGGAYTQYF. DNA for the CDR3: TGTGCCATCAGTGGGACTAGCGGGGGGGCGTATACGCAGTATTTT. The V gene is TRBV10-3, the J gene TRBJ2-3, with 15 bases lining up with TRBD2. CDR3 length: 15 residues. In germline, CDR1 is ENHRY, CDR2 SYGVKD. J was trimmed by 7 bases and V by 4 bases; bases with no gene match: 3.

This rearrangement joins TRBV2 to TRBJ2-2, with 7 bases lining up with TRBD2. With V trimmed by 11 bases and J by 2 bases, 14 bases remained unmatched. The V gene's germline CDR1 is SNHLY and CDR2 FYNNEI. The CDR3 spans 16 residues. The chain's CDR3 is CAGSSELAVNTGELFF. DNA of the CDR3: TGTGCCGGATCAAGCGAGCTAGCGGTAAACACCGGGGAGCTGTTTTTT.

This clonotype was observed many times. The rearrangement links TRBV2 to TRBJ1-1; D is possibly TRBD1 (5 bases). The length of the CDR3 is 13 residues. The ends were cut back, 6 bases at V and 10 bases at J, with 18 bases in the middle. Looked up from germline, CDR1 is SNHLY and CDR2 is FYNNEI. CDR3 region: CASSGDSTGGAFF. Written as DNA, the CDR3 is TGTGCCAGCAGCGGGGACTCAACTGGGGGAGCTTTCTTT.

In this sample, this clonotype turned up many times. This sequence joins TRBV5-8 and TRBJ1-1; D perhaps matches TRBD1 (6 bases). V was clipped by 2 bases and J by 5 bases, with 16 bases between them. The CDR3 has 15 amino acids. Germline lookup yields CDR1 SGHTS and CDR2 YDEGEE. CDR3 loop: CASSFSRGARTEAFF. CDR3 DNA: TGTGCCAGCAGCTTCTCTAGGGGGGCGAGAACTGAAGCTTTCTTT.

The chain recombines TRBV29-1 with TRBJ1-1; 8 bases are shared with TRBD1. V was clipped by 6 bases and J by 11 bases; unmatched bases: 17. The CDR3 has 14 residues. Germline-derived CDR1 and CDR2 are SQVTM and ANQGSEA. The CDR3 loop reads CSVLPGQAEGVAFF. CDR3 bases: TGCAGCGTCCTCCCGGGACAGGCGGAAGGTGTGGCTTTCTTT.

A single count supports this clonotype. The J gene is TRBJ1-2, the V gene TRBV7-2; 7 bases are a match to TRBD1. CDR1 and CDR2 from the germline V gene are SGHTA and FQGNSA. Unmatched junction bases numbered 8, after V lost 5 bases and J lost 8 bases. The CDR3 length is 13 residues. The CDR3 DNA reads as TGTGCCAGCAGCGAGGGGGCGGTTCGCGGCTACACCTTC. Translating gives CASSEGAVRGYTF.

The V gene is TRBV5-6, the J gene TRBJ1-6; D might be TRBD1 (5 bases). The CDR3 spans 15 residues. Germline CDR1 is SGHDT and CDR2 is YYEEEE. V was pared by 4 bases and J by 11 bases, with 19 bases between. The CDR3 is CASSPGGASGPPLHF. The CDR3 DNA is TGTGCCAGCAGCCCGGGAGGGGCAAGTGGTCCACCCCTCCACTTT.

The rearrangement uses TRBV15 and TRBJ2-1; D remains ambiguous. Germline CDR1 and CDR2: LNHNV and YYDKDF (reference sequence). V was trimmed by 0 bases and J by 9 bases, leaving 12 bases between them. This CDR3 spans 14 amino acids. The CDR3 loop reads CATSRDNGFTEQFF. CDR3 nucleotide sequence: TGTGCCACCAGCAGAGATAACGGTTTTACTGAGCAGTTCTTC.

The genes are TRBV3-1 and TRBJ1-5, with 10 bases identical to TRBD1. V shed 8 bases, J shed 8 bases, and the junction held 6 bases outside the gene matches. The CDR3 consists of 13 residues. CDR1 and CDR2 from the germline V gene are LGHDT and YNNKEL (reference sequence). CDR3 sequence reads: CASGGQGEKPQHF. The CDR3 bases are TGTGCCAGCGGCGGACAGGGGGAGAAGCCCCAGCATTTT.

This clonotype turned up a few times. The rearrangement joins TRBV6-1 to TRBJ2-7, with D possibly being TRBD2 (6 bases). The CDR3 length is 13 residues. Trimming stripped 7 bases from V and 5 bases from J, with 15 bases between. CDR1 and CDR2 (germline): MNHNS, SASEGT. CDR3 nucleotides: TGTGCCAGCACCGAGTGGGGGAGGAACGAGCAGTACTTC. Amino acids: CASTEWGRNEQYF.